What follows are 11 T cell receptor beta chains derived from one specimen sequenced in a study of blood T cell repertoires in COVID-19 (dated by TCRdb to between 2020 and 2021). To prepare the library, the immunoSEQ multiplex PCR assay was applied. As stored in TCRdb, this immuneACCESS dataset retains in-frame rearrangements with V and J assigned. A fraction of the clones does not appear; measured against another copy, unresolved V genes explain less than half of the discrepancy, and the remainder lacks a known reason. Recorded for this sample are approximately 140,000 clones; roughly 76% of them occurred a single time. The ten most abundant clones make up 6.5% to 8.5% of the sample. Sequencing input: peripheral blood. All receptors come from a human donor with acute or convalescent COVID-19. The donor label of this sample is uncertain.

The chain has TRBV4-1 and TRBJ2-7, with D possibly matching TRBD1 (5 bases). This CDR3 comprises 15 residues. The germline V gene has CDR1 MGHRA and CDR2 YSYEKL. V lost 1 base and J 1 base, leaving 11 bases between the germline ends. The CDR3 spells CASSQGGHGSYEQYF. In DNA, the CDR3 is TGCGCCAGCAGCCAAGGCGGACATGGGTCCTACGAGCAGTACTTC.

The genes are TRBV21-1 and TRBJ2-7; the table calls TRBD1, which could not be checked here. TRBV21-1 is given as a pseudogene. The CDR3 consists of 19 residues. CDR3 bases: TGTGCCAGCAGCAACGCCCCGGGACAGGTTTTCCTTAGCTCCTACGAGCAGTACGTC. Amino acid sequence: CASSNAPGQVFLSSYEQYV.

The J gene is TRBJ1-6, the V gene TRBV2; the D gene is possibly TRBD1 (6 bases). The germline V and J ends were trimmed by 8 bases and 7 bases, with 18 bases remaining between them. CDR3 length: 15 amino acids. Germline CDR1 reads SNHLY; CDR2 reads FYNNEI. The CDR3 spells CASRVNTGINSPLHF. The CDR3 DNA reads TGTGCCAGCCGTGTAAATACAGGGATAAATTCACCCCTCCACTTT.

V usage is TRBV3-1 (or the pseudogene TRBV3-2) and J usage is TRBJ1-6; D might be TRBD1 (6 bases). CDR3 size: 16 residues. Germline V lookup: CDR1 LGHDT, CDR2 YNNKEL (reference sequence). Deletions cut 4 bases from V and 7 bases from J, with 17 bases between. In DNA form, the CDR3 reads TGTGCCAGCAGCCTACTTTTGGGGGCGTGGAATTCACCCCTCCACTTT. It codes for CASSLLLGAWNSPLHF.

CDR3 sequence: CASSRTGLANYGYTF. The CDR3 DNA sequence: TGTGCCAGCAGCCGAACAGGGTTAGCTAACTATGGCTACACCTTC. The chain couples TRBV5-6 to TRBJ1-2; TRBD1 is a possible D gene (6 bases). Germline V gene data show CDR1 as SGHDT and CDR2 as YYEEEE. V was pared by 4 bases and J by 0 bases, with 13 bases between. CDR3 length: 15 residues.

This chain connects TRBV5-6 to TRBJ2-3; 7 positions agree with TRBD1. This CDR3 has 14 amino acids. The V and J ends lost 7 bases and 4 bases, in that order; junction bases with no gene match: 9. The germline CDR1 and CDR2 sequences are SGHDT and YYEEEE. The CDR3 reads CASGGQRAADTQYF. CDR3 nucleotide sequence: TGTGCCAGCGGGGGACAGAGGGCCGCAGATACGCAGTATTTT.

The rearrangement links TRBV6-5 to TRBJ2-1; D not certain. CDR1 is MNHEY and CDR2 is SVGAGI in the germline V gene. The CDR3 totals 12 residues. V lost 4 bases to trimming and J lost 6 bases, with 7 bases between them. The DNA for the CDR3 is TGTGCCAGCAGTTCACTTTCCAATGAGCAGTTCTTC. Amino acids: CASSSLSNEQFF.

This chain connects TRBV2 to TRBJ1-6; 9 bases agree with TRBD1. The CDR3 consists of 15 residues. Germline-derived CDR1 and CDR2 are SNHLY and FYNNEI. V dropped 8 bases and J dropped 2; count of bases not matched to a gene: 4. CDR3 in DNA: TGTGCCAGCGTCACAGGGGGCCCCTATAATTCACCCCTCCACTTT. Translation: CASVTGGPYNSPLHF.

V gene TRBV6-1 combines with J gene TRBJ2-7; weak D call: TRBD2 (5 bases). CDR1 is MNHNS, CDR2 SASEGT, per germline. The length of the CDR3 is 16 residues. V lost 0 bases to trimming and J lost 5 bases, with 17 bases between them. The CDR3: CASSEAPGGYPDEQYF. The CDR3 DNA is TGTGCCAGCAGTGAAGCGCCGGGCGGGTACCCAGACGAGCAGTACTTC.

This clone was recorded once. The V gene is TRBV29-1, the J gene TRBJ1-2; 10 positions agree with TRBD1. Germline V CDR1 and CDR2: SQVTM, ANQGSEA. Trimming cost V 4 bases and J 4 bases; bases outside gene matches: 6. The CDR3 is 14 residues long. CDR3 sequence reads: CSVGGTGDGYGYTF. The CDR3 DNA sequence: TGCAGCGTTGGGGGGACAGGGGATGGCTATGGCTACACCTTC.

The CDR3 loop reads CARTPGGGTEAFF. CDR3 sequence (DNA): TGTGCCAGAACCCCAGGTGGGGGGACTGAAGCTTTCTTT. J is TRBJ1-1 and V is TRBV5-3; a weak D match, TRBD1 (5 bases). TRBV5-3 is an ORF, with its function uncertain. Trimming took 6 bases from V and 5 from J, leaving 14 bases between them. The CDR3 spans 13 residues.